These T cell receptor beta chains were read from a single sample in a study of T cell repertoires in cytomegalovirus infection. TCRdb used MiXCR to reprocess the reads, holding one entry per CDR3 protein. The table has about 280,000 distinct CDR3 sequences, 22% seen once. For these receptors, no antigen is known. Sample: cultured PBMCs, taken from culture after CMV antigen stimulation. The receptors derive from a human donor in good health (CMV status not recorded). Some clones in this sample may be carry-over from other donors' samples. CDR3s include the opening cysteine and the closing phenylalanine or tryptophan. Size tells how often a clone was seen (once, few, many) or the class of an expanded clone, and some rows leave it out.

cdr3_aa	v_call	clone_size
CASSFQNTGELFF	TRBV11-2	many
CASSLGTPSVTDTQYF	TRBV7-2	NA
CASSLNRVQPQHF	TRBV27	few
CASSPQGGSGNQPQHF	TRBV7-9	NA
CASSLVTASTDTQYF	TRBV7-2	NA
CASSQLGLAGHNEQFF	TRBV6-2/TRBV6-3	NA
CASRRNGNSYEQYF	TRBV27	few
CASSKGYSNQPQHF	TRBV7-2	many
CASSMLQGAGNSPLHF	TRBV19	many
CSSLGRSTEAFF	TRBV29-1	few
CASSLYGGGALILAKNIQYF	TRBV27	NA
CATSRVRTGSNEQYF	TRBV15	NA
CASGLGLLAAKGETQYF	TRBV12-5	NA
CASSLGPVRTEAFF	TRBV7-6	many
CASSLVTGGSYNSPLHF	TRBV7-2	few
CASTLAGQGEYGYTF	TRBV12-3/TRBV12-4	NA
CAGSPYNEQFF	TRBV7-9	few
CASSFKMAGADTQYF	TRBV11-3	few
CASSASGRLYNEQFF	TRBV6-2/TRBV6-3	NA
CASSQDFSGANVLTF	TRBV4-2	NA
CSVEIGSGDTQYF	TRBV29-1	NA
CSYIGRNYGYTF	TRBV20-1	NA
CASSQDLGVGSPLHF	TRBV4-3	few
CATTLLRDTGELFF	TRBV10-2	NA
CASSRQSGTYNEQFF	TRBV5-4	few
CASSSQGYEQFF	TRBV7-2	many
CATSDLGPGLAWNEQFF	TRBV24-1	many
CASRGAPGVEQYF	TRBV3-1	NA
CASSLSAQGNIQYF	TRBV27	many
CALEGIAETSTDTQYF	TRBV7-8	many
CASEGLRGVNEQFF	TRBV28	NA
CASSLADSWWGYTF	TRBV5-4	few
CASSQSGNTDTQYF	TRBV2	NA
CATSDQRTNTGELFF	TRBV24-1	NA
CATSRVGLQEGTEAFF	TRBV15	NA
CASNSQGTEAFF	TRBV2	few
CASSFIDRVRTGELFF	TRBV27	NA
CASSIPERGSNQPQHF	TRBV19	few